This passage covers 15 T cell receptor beta chains from one sample sequenced in a study of blood T cell repertoires in COVID-19. Sequenced by immunoSEQ multiplex PCR; TCRdb stores in-frame clones only, minus some. The data contain approximately 240,000 clones, 65% to 85% of them singletons. The sequenced sample consisted of peripheral blood. Every receptor here comes from a woman aged 40 to 50 with active or convalescent COVID-19.

The chain has TRBV7-2 and TRBJ1-5; TRBD1 matches at 8 bases. V lost 2 bases, J lost 7 bases, and 4 bases stayed unmatched. From germline, CDR1 is SGHTA and CDR2 FQGNSA. There are 14 residues in the CDR3. The CDR3 loop is CASSLRQGNQPQHF. CDR3 DNA: TGTGCCAGCAGCTTAAGACAGGGGAACCAGCCCCAGCATTTT.

The chain employs TRBV6-5 and TRBJ1-4; D gene uncertain. Between the trimmed V and J ends, which lost 7 bases and 5 bases, there was a span of 5 bases. The length of the CDR3 is 11 residues. Germline CDR1 MNHEY, CDR2 SVGAGI. The CDR3 DNA reads as TGTGCCAGCACCAAAAATGAAAAACTGTTTTTT. Residues: CASTKNEKLFF.

This chain links TRBV18 with TRBJ2-1, with 11 bases fitting TRBD1. CDR1 and CDR2 from the germline V gene are KGHSH and LQKENI. The CDR3 totals 16 residues. V was pared by 3 bases and J by 2 bases, with 3 bases of the junction left unmatched. The CDR3 region has the DNA TGTGCCAGCTCACCCGCGGACAGGGGGCCCTACAATGAGCAGTTCTTC. This translates into CASSPADRGPYNEQFF.

Only a few counts were recorded for this clone. The V call is TRBV18, the J call TRBJ1-1; tentative D call: TRBD1 (6 bases). Trimming shortened V by 6 bases and J by 11 bases, and 16 bases separated the two germline ends. This CDR3 has 12 amino acids. From germline, CDR1 is KGHSH and CDR2 LQKENI. CDR3 sequence: CASSLPERGAFF. Written as DNA, the CDR3 is TGTGCCAGCTCGTTACCGGAAAGGGGGGCTTTCTTT. Supplemented by reference TRBV18 and TRBJ1-1, the full variable domain reads NAGVMQNPRHLVRRRGQEARLRCSPMKGHSHVYWYRQLPEEGLKFMVYLQKENIIDESGMPKERFSAEFPKEGPSILRIQQVVRGDSAAYFCASSLPERGAFFGQGTRLTVV.

The chain has TRBV20-1 and TRBJ1-2, with D tentatively TRBD1 (5 bases). V was trimmed by 2 bases and J by 7 bases, leaving 8 bases between them. CDR1 is DFQATT and CDR2 is SNEGSKA in the germline V gene (reference sequence). The CDR3 sequence is 11 residues long. The CDR3 DNA is TGCAGTGCTAGACAGGGTAGTGGCTACACCTTC. This encodes CSARQGSGYTF.

The chain combines TRBV5-1 with TRBJ2-2; 11 bases fit TRBD1. This CDR3 is built from 16 residues. The V and J ends lost 4 bases and 6 bases, in that order; junction bases with no gene match: 8. CDR1 is SGHRS and CDR2 is YFSETQ in the germline V gene. CDR3 nucleotide sequence: TGCGCCAGCAGCCCTGGCCCGGGACAGGGGGCCGGGGAGCTGTTTTTT. It translates to CASSPGPGQGAGELFF.

This clone was observed a few times. V and J are TRBV6-5 and TRBJ1-2; the match to TRBD1 covers 7 bases. J gave up 3 bases and V 2 bases, and 3 bases lay outside the gene matches. The CDR3 extends over 14 amino acids. Germline-derived CDR1 and CDR2 are MNHEY and SVGAGI. In DNA, the CDR3 is TGTGCCAGCAGTTACACGGGGACAGACTATGGCTACACCTTC. Amino acid sequence: CASSYTGTDYGYTF.

J is TRBJ1-6 and V is TRBV28; maybe TRBD1 (5 bases). The CDR3 runs 14 residues. V was clipped by 3 bases and J by 4 bases, with 7 bases between them. Germline V gene data show CDR1 as MDHEN and CDR2 as SYDVKM. Here the CDR3 DNA reads TGTGCCAGCAGTTTGACAGCGTATAATTCACCCCTCCACTTT. Translated: CASSLTAYNSPLHF.

This clone was seen repeatedly, ten times or more. Written as DNA, the CDR3 is TGTGCCAGCTCGACGCAGCGTGGCACTGAAGCTTTCTTT. As protein: CASSTQRGTEAFF. The chain combines TRBV5-4 with TRBJ1-1; no clear D. Germline-derived CDR1 and CDR2 are SGHNT and YYREEE (reference sequence). CDR3 size: 13 residues. V lost 7 bases to trimming and J lost 4 bases, with 14 bases between them. The full variable domain, in which reference TRBV5-4 and TRBJ1-1 provide the parts outside the CDR3, is ETGVTQSPTHLIKTRGQQVTLRCSSQSGHNTVSWYQQALGQGPQFIFQYYREEENGRGNFPPRFSGLQFPNYSSELNVNALELDDSALYLCASSTQRGTEAFFGQGTRLTVV.

This clone was picked up many times. The sample contains more than one DNA sequence encoding this CDR3. The CDR3 loop reads CASSLRGYEQYV. The CDR3 DNA reads as TGTGCCAGCAGCTTACGGGGCTACGAGCAGTACGTC. The chain employs TRBV7-9 and TRBJ2-7, with D tentatively TRBD2 (5 bases). The CDR3 contains 12 residues. The germline V gene encodes CDR1 SEHNR and CDR2 FQNEAQ (reference sequence). The V end lost 2 bases, the J end lost 3 bases, and 5 bases lay between the germline ends.

The chain links TRBV6-1 to TRBJ2-7, with TRBD1 matching over 11 bases. Germline V gene lookup returns CDR1 MNHNS and CDR2 SASEGT. The CDR3 is 14 amino acids. With 3 bases clipped from V and 4 bases from J, the junction kept 2 bases outside the gene matches. CDR3 sequence reads: CASSEGQGVYEQYV. CDR3 nucleotides: TGTGCCAGCAGTGAGGGACAGGGGGTTTACGAGCAGTACGTC.

The chain carries TRBV3-1 (or the pseudogene TRBV3-2) and TRBJ1-1; possibly TRBD1 for D (6 bases). Trimming left V 3 bases short and J 4 bases short, with 12 bases between. From germline, CDR1 is LGHDT and CDR2 YNNKEL (reference sequence). The CDR3 is 14 residues long. The CDR3 spells CASSQMTGGTEAFF. The CDR3 nucleotides read TGTGCCAGCAGCCAGATGACAGGCGGCACTGAAGCTTTCTTT.

This chain joins TRBV29-1 and TRBJ1-6; 8 bases match TRBD1. The CDR3 contains 14 residues. Germline values: CDR1 SQVTM, CDR2 ANQGSEA. J gave up 11 bases and V 5 bases, and 11 bases lay outside the gene matches. DNA of the CDR3: TGCAGCGTTTCTACCGGGACAGGAGAAACACCCCTCCACTTT. Residues: CSVSTGTGETPLHF.

The chain couples TRBV28 to TRBJ1-5, with a possible D match to TRBD1 (6 bases). Germline-derived CDR1 and CDR2 are MDHEN and SYDVKM. Deletions cut 6 bases from V and 0 bases from J, with 12 bases between. The CDR3 length is 15 residues. In nucleotides, the CDR3 is TGTGCCAGCAGAGCACAGGGAATTAGCAATCAGCCCCAGCATTTT. As protein: CASRAQGISNQPQHF. The whole variable domain, remainder taken from reference TRBV28 and TRBJ1-5, is DVKVTQSSRYLVKRTGEKVFLECVQDMDHENMFWYRQDPGLGLRLIYFSYDVKMKEKGDIPEGYSVSREKKERFSLILESASTNQTSMYLCASRAQGISNQPQHFGDGTRLSIL.

The CDR3 reads CASSTGGGGGYTF. CDR3 in DNA: TGCGCCAGCAGCACCGGCGGGGGAGGCGGCTACACCTTC. V and J are TRBV5-1 and TRBJ1-2; the D gene is possibly TRBD1 (5 bases). This CDR3 is 13 amino acids long. The germline V gene encodes CDR1 SGHRS and CDR2 YFSETQ. The V end lost 4 bases, the J end lost 8 bases, and 15 bases lay between the germline ends. The full variable domain, completed using reference TRBV5-1 and TRBJ1-2, is KAGVTQTPRYLIKTRGQQVTLSCSPISGHRSVSWYQQTPGQGLQFLFEYFSETQRNKGNFPGRFSGRQFSNSRSEMNVSTLELGDSALYLCASSTGGGGGYTFGSGTRLTVV.